The following is a T cell receptor (beta chain) sequence with its context. As yet, its antigen is unknown. After template switching added a universal primer site, the resulting cDNA carried unique molecular identifiers. TCRdb reanalysed the 5' RACE reads using MiXCR and keeps one entry per CDR3 protein. The sample yields 200,000 to 300,000 distinct CDR3 sequences, roughly 7.5% seen once. The CDR3 length is 16 residues. Trimming took 5 bases from V and 1 from J, leaving 15 bases between them. Germline V gene lookup returns CDR1 SGHAT and CDR2 FQNNGV. These data are taken from a study of identical twins. Broader study findings: Memory repertoires lacked the insertion deficit that abundant cord blood beta clonotypes showed.

These data were also reused for a study on yellow fever vaccine responses in identical twins.

Material for sequencing was CD8+ T cells sorted from blood. This TCR derives from a woman in her late teens or twenties in good health. The chain has TRBV11-2 and TRBJ2-4; D is tentatively TRBD1 or TRBD2 (6 bases each). CDR3 residues: CASSEEGGWAKNIQYF. CDR3 nucleotides: TGTGCCAGCAGCGAAGAGGGGGGTTGGGCCAAAAACATTCAGTACTTC.